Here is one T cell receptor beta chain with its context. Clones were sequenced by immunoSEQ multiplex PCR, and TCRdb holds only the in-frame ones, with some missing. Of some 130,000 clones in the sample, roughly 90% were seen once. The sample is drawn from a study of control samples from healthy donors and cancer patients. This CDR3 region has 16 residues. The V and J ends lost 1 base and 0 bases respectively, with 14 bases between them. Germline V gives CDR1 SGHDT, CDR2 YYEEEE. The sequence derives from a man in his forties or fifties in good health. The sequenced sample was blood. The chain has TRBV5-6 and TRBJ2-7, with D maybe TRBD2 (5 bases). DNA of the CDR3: TGTGCCAGCAGCTTGAGTGGCGGACTCAGCTCCTACGAGCAGTACTTC. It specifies CASSLSGGLSSYEQYF.